The 17 T cell receptor beta chains reported below all come from one sample, sequenced in a study of OX40 agonist ivuxolimab in advanced cancers. Here immunoSEQ multiplex PCR was the method, and the copy in TCRdb shows in-frame clones only, minus some. The table shows 54,000 or so clones, with approximately 80% occurring only once. The starting material was CD4+ or CD8+ T cells sorted from blood, obtained in a trial of the OX40 agonist ivuxolimab. The receptors shown here come from an adult with an advanced solid tumor such as melanoma, head and neck, liver or kidney cancer.

The J gene is TRBJ2-3, the V gene TRBV7-2, with TRBD2 matching 11 bases. The CDR3 totals 17 residues. Trimming removed 1 base from V and 5 bases from J; junction bases left unmatched: 8. Germline loops: CDR1 SGHTA, CDR2 FQGNSA. The CDR3 sequence: CASSLGLAGGRGDTQYF. CDR3 nucleotides: TGTGCCAGCAGCTTAGGCCTAGCGGGAGGTCGAGGAGATACGCAGTATTTT.

The chain couples TRBV29-1 to TRBJ2-1; D is possibly TRBD1 (5 bases). The CDR3 is 14 residues long. Per germline, CDR1 SQVTM and CDR2 ANQGSEA. V lost 7 bases to trimming and J lost 5 bases, with 18 bases between them. The CDR3 DNA reads TGCAGCGGGAAGAGCAGGGCCGAGAACAATGAGCAGTTCTTC. Encoded protein: CSGKSRAENNEQFF.

This clone turned up a few times. The chain recombines TRBV19 with TRBJ2-2, with 10 bases matching TRBD2. Unmatched junction bases numbered 14, after V lost 7 bases and J lost 6 bases. Germline lookup yields CDR1 LNHDA and CDR2 SQIVND (reference sequence). This CDR3 is built from 17 residues. CDR3 nucleotide sequence: TGTGCCAGTACCCCGGGACTAGCGAAACTTTTATCCGGGGAGCTGTTTTTT. Its translation is CASTPGLAKLLSGELFF. The whole variable domain, remainder taken from reference TRBV19 and TRBJ2-2, is DGGITQSPKYLFRKEGQNVTLSCEQNLNHDAMYWYRQDPGQGLRLIYYSQIVNDFQKGDIAEGYSVSREKKESFPLTVTSAQKNPTAFYLCASTPGLAKLLSGELFFGEGSRLTVL.

The genes are TRBV11-3 and TRBJ1-3, with a tentative D call TRBD1 (6 bases). In germline, CDR1 is SGHNT, CDR2 YENEEA. The CDR3 consists of 18 residues. V was clipped by 0 bases and J by 2 bases, with 17 bases between them. The CDR3 bases are TGTGCCAGCAGCTTAGATGAGGGTGACCGGGGGCCTGGAAACACCATATATTTT. Its protein is CASSLDEGDRGPGNTIYF.

The chain carries TRBV7-8 and TRBJ1-1, with D unresolved. Germline lookup yields CDR1 SGHVS and CDR2 FQNEAQ. V was cut by 1 base and J by 6 bases, with 18 bases left in between. The CDR3 covers 16 residues. CDR3 protein: CASSLGVGPLGAEAFF. The CDR3 nucleotides are TGTGCCAGCAGCTTAGGTGTCGGCCCCCTGGGCGCTGAAGCTTTCTTT.

In this sample, this clone turned up once. The CDR3 coding sequence is TGTGCCAGCAGTACTTCCCTGGGAGCTTTCTTT. This codes for CASSTSLGAFF. V is TRBV28 and J is TRBJ1-1; D gene ambiguous. The V end lost 5 bases, the J end lost 10 bases, and 11 bases lay between the germline ends. From germline, CDR1 is MDHEN and CDR2 SYDVKM. The CDR3 is 11 amino acids.

The chain links TRBV11-2 to TRBJ1-1, with 7 bases aligning to TRBD1. The ends lost 0 bases at V and 1 base at J; junction bases unmatched: 5. This CDR3 spans 16 amino acids. The V gene's germline CDR1 is SGHAT and CDR2 FQNNGV. CDR3 amino acids: CASSLDGRDRNTEAFF. DNA of the CDR3: TGTGCCAGCAGCTTAGATGGTAGGGACAGGAACACTGAAGCTTTCTTT.

The chain couples TRBV10-3 to TRBJ2-3; D uncertain. V dropped 5 bases and J dropped 6 bases, with 9 bases sitting between them. The CDR3 loop spans 12 amino acids. The V gene's germline CDR1 is ENHRY and CDR2 SYGVKD. CDR3 loop: CAISPAGDTQYF. CDR3 DNA: TGTGCCATCAGTCCGGCCGGGGATACGCAGTATTTT.

The V call is TRBV28, the J call TRBJ2-2; 8 bases map to TRBD1. With 8 bases clipped from V and 2 bases from J, the junction kept 13 bases outside the gene matches. Germline V CDR1 and CDR2: MDHEN, SYDVKM. The CDR3 is 17 amino acids. The CDR3 DNA sequence: TGTGCCAGCGGGTACCCCGGGACAGGTACCAACACCGGGGAGCTGTTTTTT. Translating gives CASGYPGTGTNTGELFF.

The CDR3 is CASSLGGGATYNEQFF. The CDR3 region has the DNA TGTGCCAGCAGTTTGGGAGGCGGAGCGACCTACAATGAGCAGTTCTTC. The chain has TRBV6-5 and TRBJ2-1; tentatively, D is TRBD2 (6 bases). The V and J ends lost 4 bases and 2 bases respectively, with 15 bases between them. Germline V gene sequence: CDR1 MNHEY, CDR2 SVGAGI. The CDR3 length is 16 residues.

The CDR3 region is CASRTGTGGPQPQHF. The CDR3 bases are TGTGCCAGCAGAACCGGGACGGGGGGTCCTCAGCCCCAGCATTTT. V and J are TRBV28 and TRBJ1-5, with D perhaps matching TRBD1 (5 bases). CDR1 and CDR2 from the germline V gene are MDHEN and SYDVKM. The CDR3 runs 15 residues. Trimming left V 6 bases short and J 6 bases short, with 18 bases between.

The rearrangement uses TRBV15 and TRBJ1-5, with D perhaps matching TRBD1 (5 bases). The V end was cut by 4 bases, the J end by 6 bases, with 16 bases between. Germline V gene data show CDR1 as LNHNV and CDR2 as YYDKDF (reference sequence). CDR3 length equals 15 residues. This chain's CDR3 is CATSKSRGAAQPQHF. DNA of the CDR3: TGTGCCACCAGCAAGTCAAGGGGCGCCGCTCAGCCCCAGCATTTT.

The rearrangement links TRBV7-8 to TRBJ1-1; D uncertain. Trimming took off 1 base at V and 4 bases at J, with 10 bases between the two ends. CDR3 length: 14 amino acids. Germline CDR1 is SGHVS and CDR2 is FQNEAQ. CDR3 sequence (DNA): TGTGCCAGCAGCTTAGGAATTCAACGCACTGAAGCTTTCTTT. As protein: CASSLGIQRTEAFF.

This chain connects TRBV30 to TRBJ1-3, with D perhaps matching TRBD1 (5 bases). V was cut by 2 bases and J by 0 bases, with 23 bases left in between. The CDR3 has 19 amino acids. Looked up from germline, CDR1 is GTSNPN and CDR2 is SVGIG (reference sequence). The CDR3 is CAWSPISPGLSNSGNTIYF. In DNA, the CDR3 is TGTGCCTGGAGTCCCATCAGCCCGGGACTCTCGAACTCTGGAAACACCATATATTTT. The whole variable domain, filled in from reference TRBV30 and TRBJ1-3, reads SQTIHQWPATLVQPVGSPLSLECTVEGTSNPNLYWYRQAAGRGLQLLFYSVGIGQISSEVPQNLSASRPQDRQFILSSKKLLLSDSGFYLCAWSPISPGLSNSGNTIYFGEGSWLTVV.

This rearrangement joins TRBV10-3 to TRBJ1-1; possibly TRBD1 for D (6 bases). The V end was cut by 2 bases, the J end by 11 bases, with 12 bases between. CDR1 is ENHRY, CDR2 SYGVKD, per germline. The CDR3 is made up of 12 amino acids. The CDR3 here is CAISEGGREAFF. CDR3 sequence (DNA): TGTGCCATCAGTGAGGGGGGCCGCGAGGCTTTCTTT.

The V and J genes are TRBV6-1 and TRBJ1-1; D gene uncertain. Germline V gene sequence: CDR1 MNHNS, CDR2 SASEGT. Trimming removed 1 base at V and 4 bases at J, with 7 bases between. The CDR3 has 13 residues. The CDR3 DNA sequence: TGTGCCAGCAGTGAAGTCAGGTTCACTGAAGCTTTCTTT. Translating gives CASSEVRFTEAFF.

The CDR3 DNA reads as TGTGCCAGCTCACCCTATCTTATAGGGGGCGGGAACACTGAAGCTTTCTTT. Translating gives CASSPYLIGGGNTEAFF. The chain is built from TRBV18 and TRBJ1-1; 7 bases are shared with TRBD1. The CDR3 has 17 residues. Trimming removed 3 bases from V and 1 base from J; junction bases left unmatched: 11. Germline V lookup: CDR1 KGHSH, CDR2 LQKENI.